The clone carrying this T cell receptor (beta chain) occurred a few times. Trimming stripped 5 bases from V and 4 bases from J, with 10 bases between. Germline-derived CDR1 and CDR2 are SEHNR and FQNEAQ (reference sequence). This CDR3 contains 13 residues. The table came from immunoSEQ multiplex PCR; TCRdb's copy has only in-frame clones and leaves some out. The table shows about 110,000 clones, with about 92% occurring only once. The data derive from a study of T cell responses to AZD1222 COVID-19 vaccine. The TCR sequence derives from an adult who received the AZD1222 COVID-19 vaccine. The material was peripheral blood, obtained 28 days after the second AZD1222 dose. The V gene is TRBV7-9, the J gene TRBJ2-3; D is uncertain. DNA for the CDR3: TGTGCCAGCAGCCCCCGTGGACCAGATACGCAGTATTTT. It is translated as CASSPRGPDTQYF.